A single T cell receptor beta chain is shown here with its context. The likely explanation is a read error, given a far larger clone one base away. This record comes from a study of blood T cell repertoires in acute mononucleosis (TCRdb year 2020). Concerning the study at large: To capture the primary response, acute-phase samples were obtained within 2 weeks of when symptoms began. In the acute phase, YVL-BR-specific cells accounted for a mean of roughly 2% of blood CD8 T cells, and GLC-BM-specific cells for a mean of about 1%. The mean blood EBV load was 3.5 to 4 log10 genome copies per million B cells in acute infection and just over 2.5 at convalescence. Broad study findings and their caveats: Although only about 9% of unique acute clonotypes carried over into convalescence, these persisting clonotypes made up most of the response, and the remainder were seemingly replaced by new, diverse de novo clonotypes. With only a few donors in the cohort, group averages were based on very few individuals. For BRLF1 (YVL-BR), TCRalpha CDR3 motifs played a dominant role and TCRbeta a minimal role in TCR repertoire selection. The low acute-to-convalescent clonotype overlap might be partly explained by sampling error, because only a fraction of each donor's blood was analyzed.

The sample's time point label is to be understood as: acute infectious mononucleosis, at clinical presentation within 2 weeks of symptom onset (visit 1). The study tracked CD8 T cell responses to two immunodominant EBV epitopes, BRLF1 109 (YVL-BR) and BMLF1 280 (GLC-BM), over primary infection. A positive serum heterophile antibody test together with EBV viral capsid antigen-specific IgM pointed to primary EBV infection. Magnetic positive selection (MACS) was first used to enrich total CD8 T cells from PBMCs. A FACSAria III was used to sort live CD3+ CD8+ tetramer+ cells to a purity above 85%. Cells were sorted with a PE-conjugated tetramer loaded with the BRLF1 109-117 peptide. TCR repertoires of EBV epitope-specific CD8 T cells were deep-sequenced directly ex vivo after tetramer sorting, at acute infection and at convalescence. A few people aged roughly 18 to 30 with clinical acute infectious mononucleosis and laboratory evidence of primary EBV infection were used as donors. Heparinized peripheral blood was collected once when donors presented clinically with mononucleosis symptoms and a second time roughly 6 months afterward. Ficoll-Paque density gradient centrifugation was used to isolate PBMCs.

For TCR profiling, total RNA from at least 9,500 sorted tetramer+ CD8 T cells was reverse transcribed into cDNA. CDR3 regions were PCR-amplified with primers annealing to V and J regions, and unique molecular identifiers were added to track templates. TCRalpha and TCRbeta chains were profiled using the immunoSEQ platform, including its sequencing and error-correction standards. For the original study's pipeline: Clonal copy numbers were corrected for sequencing and PCR errors, and IMGT conventions were followed to define CDR3s. Analysis was limited to productive rearrangements and used immunoSEQ Analyzer versions 2.0 and 3.0, and gene-pairing frequencies were further processed in Microsoft Excel. Circos plots were used to visualize V-J pairings, and MEME plus a custom motifSearch program were used to find CDR3 motifs. The probability of generation of TCR sequences was calculated using the OLGA algorithm. Clonotypes found at both visits were termed persistent, clonotypes found only in the acute phase were termed nonpersistent, and clonotypes found only at convalescence were termed de novo. A public TCR was defined as an amino acid clonotype used by more than one donor. Not all clones reach the TCRdb copy of this immuneACCESS table, which keeps in-frame sequences only. Checked studies attribute under half of the gap to unresolved V genes and leave the rest unexplained. D and trimming were read from the DNA, whereas the V and J calls and clone size are those reported in that table. The sample table lists approximately 2,200 clones, roughly 29% of them with a count of one. The ten most abundant clones make up about 40% of the sample.

As encoded in the germline V gene (reference sequence), CDR1 is MNHEY while CDR2 is SMNVEV. V has 3 bases trimmed and J has 0 bases trimmed; junction bases matching no gene number 7. The CDR3, from cysteine to phenylalanine, totals 16 residues. Only the CDR3 portion is preserved as DNA: 48 bases, with reading frame beginning at the first base. Material: EBV YVL epitope tetramer+ CD8+ T cells sorted from PBMCs, obtained during acute infectious mononucleosis. The cell subset or site label, as the study defines it: CD8 T cells binding a tetramer with EBV BRLF1 109-117 peptide (YVL-BR). This sequence originates from a woman in her late teens or twenties with infectious mononucleosis caused by EBV. The rearrangement combines TRBV27 with TRBJ1-1, with 7 middle bases fitting TRBD1. The nucleotide sequence reads as follows: TGTGCCAGCAGTTTTCTGGGACAGACATTGAACACTGAAGCTTTCTTT. This codes for CASSFLGQTLNTEAFF.